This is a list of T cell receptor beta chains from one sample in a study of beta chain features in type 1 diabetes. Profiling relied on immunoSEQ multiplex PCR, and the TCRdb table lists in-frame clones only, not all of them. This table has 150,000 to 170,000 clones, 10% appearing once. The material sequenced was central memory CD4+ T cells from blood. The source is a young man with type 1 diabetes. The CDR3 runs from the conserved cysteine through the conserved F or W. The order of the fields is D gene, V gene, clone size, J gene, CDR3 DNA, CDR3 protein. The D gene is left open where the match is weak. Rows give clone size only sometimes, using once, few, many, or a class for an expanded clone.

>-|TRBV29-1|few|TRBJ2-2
TGCAGCGTCGAGGGAGGGGGGACCGGGGAGCTGTTTTTT
CSVEGGGTGELFF
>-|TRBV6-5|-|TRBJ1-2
TGTGCCAGCAGGAGGACAGAATCTGGCTACACCTTC
CASRRTESGYTF
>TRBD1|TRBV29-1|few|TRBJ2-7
TGCAGCGCCGGGACAGGGGGCTACCACGAGCAGTACTTC
CSAGTGGYHEQYF
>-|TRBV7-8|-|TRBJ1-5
TGTGCCAGCAGCGGGGCAGGGATAGGTCAGCCCCAGCATTTT
CASSGAGIGQPQHF
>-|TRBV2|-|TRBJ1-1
TGTGCCAGCCTAGACAGCCATACTGAAGCTTTCTTT
CASLDSHTEAFF
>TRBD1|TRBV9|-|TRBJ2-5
TGTGCCAGCAGCGTTATAGAAGGGGGCCCCCAAGAGACCCAGTACTTC
CASSVIEGGPQETQYF
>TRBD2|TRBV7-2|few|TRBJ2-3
TGTGCCAGCAGCTCTAGCGGAGATACGCAGTATTTT
CASSSSGDTQYF
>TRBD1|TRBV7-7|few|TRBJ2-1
TGTGCCAGCAGCTTAGCAGGGACAGGGGGCATCAATGAGCAGTTCTTC
CASSLAGTGGINEQFF
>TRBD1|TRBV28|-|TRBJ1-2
TGTGCCAGCAGTCCATCTGACAGGGGGAATGGCTACACCTTC
CASSPSDRGNGYTF
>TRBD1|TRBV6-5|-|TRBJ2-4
TGTGCCAGCAGTTACATGGGGACAGGAGCCAAAAACATTCAGTACTTC
CASSYMGTGAKNIQYF
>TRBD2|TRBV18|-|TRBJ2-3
TGTGCCAGCTCACCACCGACTAGCGATACGCAGTATTTT
CASSPPTSDTQYF
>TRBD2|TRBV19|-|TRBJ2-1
TGTGCCAGTAGTATTACCGGGACTAGCGGGTACAATGAGCAGTTCTTC
CASSITGTSGYNEQFF
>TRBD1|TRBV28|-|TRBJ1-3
TGTGCCAGCAGTTCCCAGGGGGCAGATGGAAACACCATATATTTT
CASSSQGADGNTIYF
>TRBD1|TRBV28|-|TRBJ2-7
TGTGCCAGCAGTACACCGGGACAGGGTCTTTCGGGCGAGCAGTACTTC
CASSTPGQGLSGEQYF
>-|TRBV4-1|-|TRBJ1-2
TGCGCCAGCAGCCAAGACGTTTCTAGAGCTAACTATGGCTACACCTTC
CASSQDVSRANYGYTF
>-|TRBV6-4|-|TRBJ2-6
TGTGCCAGCAGTGAGAGTTTAAGCTCTGGGGCCAACGTCCTGACTTTC
CASSESLSSGANVLTF
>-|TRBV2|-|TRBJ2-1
TGTGCCAGCAGTGAGTACGGAGGGAAATCGTCCTACAATGAGCAGTTCTTC
CASSEYGGKSSYNEQFF
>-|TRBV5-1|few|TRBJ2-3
TGCGCCAGCAGCTTGACTCTAGGGAGTCCAGATACGCAGTATTTT
CASSLTLGSPDTQYF
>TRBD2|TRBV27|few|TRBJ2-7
TGTGCCAGCAGTGGGGTAGCGGGAGGGCGGGACGAGCAGTACTTC
CASSGVAGGRDEQYF
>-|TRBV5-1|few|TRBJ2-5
TGCGCCAGCAGCTTCGGGGAGACCCAGTACTTC
CASSFGETQYF
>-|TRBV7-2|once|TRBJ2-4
TGTGCCAGCAGCGAAGACTCTCCCCACGGTAAAAACATTCAGTACTTC
CASSEDSPHGKNIQYF
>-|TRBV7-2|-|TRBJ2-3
TGTGCCAGCAGCTCCTTCACAGATACGCAGTATTTT
CASSSFTDTQYF
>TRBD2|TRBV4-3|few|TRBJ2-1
TGCGCCAGCAGCCAAGAAGGAGCGGGAGGTTACAATGAGCAGTTCTTC
CASSQEGAGGYNEQFF
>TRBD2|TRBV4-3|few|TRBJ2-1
TGCGCCAGCAGCCAAGATGAGAGATTTCCTAGCGGGTTGTTCTTC
CASSQDERFPSGLFF
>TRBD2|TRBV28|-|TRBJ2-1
TGTGCCAGCAGTTCCCCGGGGACTAGCGGTGAGCAGTTCTTC
CASSSPGTSGEQFF
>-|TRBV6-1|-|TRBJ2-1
TGTGCCAGCCTTAGGAGGACTACTTCCTACAATGAGCAGTTCTTC
CASLRRTTSYNEQFF
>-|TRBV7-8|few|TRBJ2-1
TGTGCCAGCAGCGCATATTACTCAAATGAGCAGTTCTTC
CASSAYYSNEQFF
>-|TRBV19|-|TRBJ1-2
TGTGCCAGTAAAATAACCGTCTCTACTATTTATGGCTACACCTTC
CASKITVSTIYGYTF
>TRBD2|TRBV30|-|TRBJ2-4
TGTGCCTGGAGTGTACGAACGTTAGGACTAGTAGGATTC
CAWSVRTLGLVGF
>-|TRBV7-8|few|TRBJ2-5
TGTGCCAGCAGCCGAGGGGGGGACCAAGAGACCCAGTACTTC
CASSRGGDQETQYF
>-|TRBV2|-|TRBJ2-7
TGTGCCAGCAGTGAAGAAAGCGGACCTTACGAGCAGTACTTC
CASSEESGPYEQYF
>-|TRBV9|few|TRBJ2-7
TGTGCCAGCAGCGTATCCCAGGCCCACGAGCAGTACTTC
CASSVSQAHEQYF
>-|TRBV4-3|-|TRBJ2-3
TGCGCCAGCAGCCAAGACGGAGATAACACAGATACGCAGTATTTT
CASSQDGDNTDTQYF
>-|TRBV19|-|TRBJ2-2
TGTGCCAGTAGTATCCGCCTAGCGAACACCGGGGAGCTGTTTTTT
CASSIRLANTGELFF
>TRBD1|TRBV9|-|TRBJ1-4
TGTGCCAGCAGCCCCAGACAGGGTGCAAGTGAAAAACTGTTTTTT
CASSPRQGASEKLFF
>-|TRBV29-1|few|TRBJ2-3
TGCAGCGTTGAGTGGGCTCCAGATACGCAGTATTTT
CSVEWAPDTQYF
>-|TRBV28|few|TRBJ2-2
TGTGCCAGCAGTCCCCCCGGGACTGGGAACACCGGGGAGCTGTTTTTT
CASSPPGTGNTGELFF
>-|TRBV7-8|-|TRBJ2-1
TGTGCCAGCAGCTTAGCCCGCGACAATGAGCAGTTCTTC
CASSLARDNEQFF
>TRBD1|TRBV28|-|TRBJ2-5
TGTGCCAGCAGTTCTCCGGGACAGGAAGAGACCCAGTACTTC
CASSSPGQEETQYF
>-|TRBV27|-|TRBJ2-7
TGTGCCAGCATCCAAGTTTCAGGGGCCTACGAGCAGTACTTC
CASIQVSGAYEQYF
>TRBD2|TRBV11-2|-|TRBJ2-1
TGTGCCAGCAGCTTAGTTGCTCTAGCGGCCTACAATGAGCAGTTCTTC
CASSLVALAAYNEQFF
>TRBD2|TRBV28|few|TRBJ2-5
TGTGCCAGCAGTCTAAGACTAGCGGAGATCCAAGAGACCCAGTACTTC
CASSLRLAEIQETQYF
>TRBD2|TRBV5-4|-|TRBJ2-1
TGTGCCAGCAGCTTGTTTCCAGCGGGAACCAATGAGCAGTTCTTC
CASSLFPAGTNEQFF
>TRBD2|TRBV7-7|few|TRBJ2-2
TGTGCCAGCAGCTTAGGAGCGGGAGGGCCGGGCACCGGGGAGCTGTTTTTT
CASSLGAGGPGTGELFF
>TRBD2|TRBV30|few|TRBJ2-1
TGTGCCTGGAGTAGCGGGAAGCAGTTCTTC
CAWSSGKQFF
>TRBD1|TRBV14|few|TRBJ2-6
TGTGCCAGCCAGGGGGCTGGGGCCAACGTCCTGACTTTC
CASQGAGANVLTF
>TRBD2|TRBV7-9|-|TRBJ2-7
TGTGCCAGCAGCGTCGGACTAGCGGGCCCCCTCGAGCAGTACTTC
CASSVGLAGPLEQYF
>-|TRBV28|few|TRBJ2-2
TGTGCCAGCAGTCTGCTCGACGGGGGTGAGAACACCGGGGAGCTGTTTTTT
CASSLLDGGENTGELFF